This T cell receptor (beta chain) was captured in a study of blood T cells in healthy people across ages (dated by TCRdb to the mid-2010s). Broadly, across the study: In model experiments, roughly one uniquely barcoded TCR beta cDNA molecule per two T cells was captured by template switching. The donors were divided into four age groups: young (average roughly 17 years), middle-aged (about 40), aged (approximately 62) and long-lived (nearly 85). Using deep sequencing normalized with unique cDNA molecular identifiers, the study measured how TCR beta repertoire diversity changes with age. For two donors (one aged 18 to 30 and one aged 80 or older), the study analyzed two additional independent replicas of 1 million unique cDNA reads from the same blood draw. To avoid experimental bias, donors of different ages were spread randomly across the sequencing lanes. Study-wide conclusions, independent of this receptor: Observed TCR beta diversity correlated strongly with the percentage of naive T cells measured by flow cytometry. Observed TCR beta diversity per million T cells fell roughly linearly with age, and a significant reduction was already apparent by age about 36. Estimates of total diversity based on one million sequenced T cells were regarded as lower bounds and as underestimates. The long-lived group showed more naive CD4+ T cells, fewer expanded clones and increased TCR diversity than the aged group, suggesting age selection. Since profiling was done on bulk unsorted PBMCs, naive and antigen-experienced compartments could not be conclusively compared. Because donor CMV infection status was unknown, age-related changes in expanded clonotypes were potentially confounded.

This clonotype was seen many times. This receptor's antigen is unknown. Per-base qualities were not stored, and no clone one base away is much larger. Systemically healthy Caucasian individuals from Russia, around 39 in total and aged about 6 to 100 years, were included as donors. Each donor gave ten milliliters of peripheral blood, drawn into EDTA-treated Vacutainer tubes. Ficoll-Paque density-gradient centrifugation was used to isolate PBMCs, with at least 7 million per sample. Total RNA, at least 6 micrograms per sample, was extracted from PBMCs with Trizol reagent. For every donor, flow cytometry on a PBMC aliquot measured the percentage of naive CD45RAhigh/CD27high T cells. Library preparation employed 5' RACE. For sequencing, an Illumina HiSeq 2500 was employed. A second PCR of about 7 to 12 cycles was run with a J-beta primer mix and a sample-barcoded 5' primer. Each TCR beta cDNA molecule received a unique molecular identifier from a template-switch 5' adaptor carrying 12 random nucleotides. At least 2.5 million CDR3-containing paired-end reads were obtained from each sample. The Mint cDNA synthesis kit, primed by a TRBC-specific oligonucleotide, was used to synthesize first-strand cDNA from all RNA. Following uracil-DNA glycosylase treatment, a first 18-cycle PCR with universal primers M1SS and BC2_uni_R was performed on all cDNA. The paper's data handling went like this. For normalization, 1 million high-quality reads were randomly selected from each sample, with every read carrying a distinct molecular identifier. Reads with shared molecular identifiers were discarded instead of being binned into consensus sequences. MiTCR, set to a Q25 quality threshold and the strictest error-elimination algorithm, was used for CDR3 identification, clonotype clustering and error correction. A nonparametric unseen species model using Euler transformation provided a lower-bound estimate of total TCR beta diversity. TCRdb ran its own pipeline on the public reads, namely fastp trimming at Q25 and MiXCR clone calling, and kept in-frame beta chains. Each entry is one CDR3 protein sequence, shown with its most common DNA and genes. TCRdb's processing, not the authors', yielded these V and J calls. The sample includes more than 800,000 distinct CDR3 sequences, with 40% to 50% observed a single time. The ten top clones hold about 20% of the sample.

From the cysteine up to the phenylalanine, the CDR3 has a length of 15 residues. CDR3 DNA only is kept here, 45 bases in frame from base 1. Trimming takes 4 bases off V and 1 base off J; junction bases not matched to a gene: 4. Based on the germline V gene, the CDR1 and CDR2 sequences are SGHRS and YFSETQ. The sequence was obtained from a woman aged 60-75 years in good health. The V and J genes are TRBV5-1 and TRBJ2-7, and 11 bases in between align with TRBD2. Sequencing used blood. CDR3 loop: CASSRGTSGSYEQYF. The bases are TGCGCCAGCAGCCGCGGGACTAGCGGATCCTACGAGCAGTACTTC.